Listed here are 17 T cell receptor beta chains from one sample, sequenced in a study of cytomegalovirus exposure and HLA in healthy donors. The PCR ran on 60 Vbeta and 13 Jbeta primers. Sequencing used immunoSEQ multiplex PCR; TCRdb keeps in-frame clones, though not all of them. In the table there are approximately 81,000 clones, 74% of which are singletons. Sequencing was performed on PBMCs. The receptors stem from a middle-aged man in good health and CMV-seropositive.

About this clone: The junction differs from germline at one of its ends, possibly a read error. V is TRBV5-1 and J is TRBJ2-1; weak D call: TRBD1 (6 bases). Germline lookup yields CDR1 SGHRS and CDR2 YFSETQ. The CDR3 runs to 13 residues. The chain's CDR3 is CASSLSGNRDPVF. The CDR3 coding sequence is TGCGCCAGCAGCTTGTCGGGGAACAGGGATCCGGTCTTC.

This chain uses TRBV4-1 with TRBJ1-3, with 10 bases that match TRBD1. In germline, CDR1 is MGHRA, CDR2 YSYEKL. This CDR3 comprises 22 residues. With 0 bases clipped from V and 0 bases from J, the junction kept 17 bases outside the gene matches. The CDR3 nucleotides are TGCGCCAGCAGCCAAGAAGGGGACCGACAGGGGGCGGGGGATTTCTCTGGAAACACCATATATTTT. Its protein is CASSQEGDRQGAGDFSGNTIYF.

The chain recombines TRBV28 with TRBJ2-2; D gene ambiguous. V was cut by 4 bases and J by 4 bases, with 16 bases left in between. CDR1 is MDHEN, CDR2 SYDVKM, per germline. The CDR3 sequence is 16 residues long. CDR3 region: CASSSPGSGFTGELFF. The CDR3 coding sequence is TGTGCCAGCAGTTCTCCCGGCTCAGGCTTCACCGGGGAGCTGTTTTTT.

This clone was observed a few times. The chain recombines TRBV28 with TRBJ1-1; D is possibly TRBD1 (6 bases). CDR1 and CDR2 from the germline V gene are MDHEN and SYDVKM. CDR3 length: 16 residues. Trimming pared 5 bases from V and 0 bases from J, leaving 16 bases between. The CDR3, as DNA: TGTGCCAGCAGTCCCCTAGGGGGGGGTATGAACACTGAAGCTTTCTTT. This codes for CASSPLGGGMNTEAFF.

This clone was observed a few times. The CDR3 spells CASSPGTGYLTDTQYF. Here the CDR3 DNA reads TGTGCCAGCAGCCCCGGGACAGGGTATTTAACAGATACGCAGTATTTT. This sequence joins TRBV7-2 and TRBJ2-3, with 9 bases lining up with TRBD1. Germline CDR1 and CDR2: SGHTA and FQGNSA. The trim removed 5 bases at V and 3 bases at J, leaving 9 bases unmatched. The CDR3 consists of 16 residues.

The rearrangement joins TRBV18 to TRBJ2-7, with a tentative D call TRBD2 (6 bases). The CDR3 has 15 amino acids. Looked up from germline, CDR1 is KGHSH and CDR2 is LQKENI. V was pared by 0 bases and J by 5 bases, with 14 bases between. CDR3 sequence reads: CASSPPSYAGHEQYF. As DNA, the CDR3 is TGTGCCAGCTCACCACCATCCTACGCGGGGCACGAGCAGTACTTC.

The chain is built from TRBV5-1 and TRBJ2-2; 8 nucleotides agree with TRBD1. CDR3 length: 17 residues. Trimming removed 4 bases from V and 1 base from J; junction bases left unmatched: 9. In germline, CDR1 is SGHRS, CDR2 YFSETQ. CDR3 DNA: TGCGCCAGCAGCCCCCGACAGGGGTTCGAGAACACCGGGGAGCTGTTTTTT. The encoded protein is CASSPRQGFENTGELFF.

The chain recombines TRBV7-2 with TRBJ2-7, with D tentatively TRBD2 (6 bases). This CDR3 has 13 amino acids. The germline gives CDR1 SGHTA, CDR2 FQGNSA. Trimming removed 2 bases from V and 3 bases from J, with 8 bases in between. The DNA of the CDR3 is TGTGCCAGCAGCTTATCCGGGGGCTACGAGCAGTACTTC. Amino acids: CASSLSGGYEQYF.

CDR3 bases: TGTGCCAGCAGCCCTGGGACTAGCACCTACGAGCAGTACTTC. It encodes CASSPGTSTYEQYF. V is TRBV5-6 and J is TRBJ2-7, with 9 bases matching TRBD2. This CDR3 has 14 amino acids. V trimming: 4 bases; J trimming: 2 bases; junction bases outside the gene matches: 4. The V gene's germline CDR1 is SGHDT and CDR2 YYEEEE.

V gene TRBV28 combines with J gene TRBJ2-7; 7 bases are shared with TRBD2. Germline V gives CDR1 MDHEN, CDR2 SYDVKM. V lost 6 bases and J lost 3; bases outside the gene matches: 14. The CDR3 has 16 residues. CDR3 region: CASRALVDGGSYEQYF. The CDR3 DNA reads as TGTGCCAGCAGGGCCCTCGTGGACGGGGGGAGCTACGAGCAGTACTTC.

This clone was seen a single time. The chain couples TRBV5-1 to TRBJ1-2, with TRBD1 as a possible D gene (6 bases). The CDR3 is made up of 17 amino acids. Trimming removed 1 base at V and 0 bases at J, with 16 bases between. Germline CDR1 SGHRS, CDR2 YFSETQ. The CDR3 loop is CASSLSVQGKSNYGYTF. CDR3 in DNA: TGCGCCAGCAGCTTGTCCGTTCAGGGGAAGTCTAACTATGGCTACACCTTC.

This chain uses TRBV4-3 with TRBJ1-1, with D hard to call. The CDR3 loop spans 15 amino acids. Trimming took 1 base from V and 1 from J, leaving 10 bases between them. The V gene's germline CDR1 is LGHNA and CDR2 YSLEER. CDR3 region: CASSQGAGWNTEAFF. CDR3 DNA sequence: TGCGCCAGCAGCCAAGGGGCAGGTTGGAACACTGAAGCTTTCTTT.

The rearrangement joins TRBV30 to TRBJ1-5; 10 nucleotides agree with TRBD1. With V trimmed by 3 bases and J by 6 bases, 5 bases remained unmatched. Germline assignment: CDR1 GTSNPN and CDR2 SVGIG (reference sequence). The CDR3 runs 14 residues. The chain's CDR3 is CAWSGQGGPQPQHF. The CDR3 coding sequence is TGTGCCTGGAGCGGACAGGGGGGGCCTCAGCCCCAGCATTTT.

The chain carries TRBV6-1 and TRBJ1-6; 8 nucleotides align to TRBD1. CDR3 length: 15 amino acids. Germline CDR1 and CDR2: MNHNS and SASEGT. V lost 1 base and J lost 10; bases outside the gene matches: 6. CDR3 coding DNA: TGTGCCAGCAGTGAAGGAGGCAGGGGGCGGTCACCCCTCCACTTT. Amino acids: CASSEGGRGRSPLHF.

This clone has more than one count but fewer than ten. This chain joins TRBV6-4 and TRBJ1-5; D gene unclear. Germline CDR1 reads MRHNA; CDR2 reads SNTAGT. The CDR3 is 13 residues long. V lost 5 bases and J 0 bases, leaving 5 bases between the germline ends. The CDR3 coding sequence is TGTGCCAGCAGTTCAGATAGCAATCAGCCCCAGCATTTT. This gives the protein CASSSDSNQPQHF.

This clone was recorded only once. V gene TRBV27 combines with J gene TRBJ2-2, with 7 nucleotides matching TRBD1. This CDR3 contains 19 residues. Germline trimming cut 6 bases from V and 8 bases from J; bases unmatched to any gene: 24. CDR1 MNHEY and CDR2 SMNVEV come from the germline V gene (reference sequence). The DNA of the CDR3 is TGTGCCAGCAGGAAAAATAACCTGGGACAGTACTTTCAGACAGGGGAGCTGTTTTTT. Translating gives CASRKNNLGQYFQTGELFF.

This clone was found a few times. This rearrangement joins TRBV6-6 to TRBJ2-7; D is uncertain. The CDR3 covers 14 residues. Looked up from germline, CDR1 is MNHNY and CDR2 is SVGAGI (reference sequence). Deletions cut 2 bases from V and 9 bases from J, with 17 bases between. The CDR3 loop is CASSYQSPYDGQYF. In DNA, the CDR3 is TGTGCCAGCAGTTACCAGTCCCCTTATGATGGGCAGTACTTC.